This TCR beta chain stems from a study of Ad26.COV2.S vaccination and SARS-CoV-2 variants. The CDR3 length is 17 residues. Germline V CDR1 and CDR2: SGHDT, YYEEEE. The ends were cut back, 4 bases at V and 0 bases at J, with 19 bases in the middle. This table comes from immunoSEQ multiplex PCR, and its TCRdb copy is limited to in-frame clones, with some not included. The profile shows around 140,000 clones, roughly 85% of them singletons. In the case of this clone: Its antigen is undetermined.

Study-wide results and caveats: Participants in the vaccine arm had higher spike-specific TCR breadth; placebo recipients had lower. Vaccine recipients and placebo recipients showed similar non-spike TCR breadth. The analyses of TCR breadth and depth may have understated the size of total T cell responses.

This chain connects TRBV5-6 to TRBJ1-1, with D unresolved. This material consisted of peripheral blood, taken after recovery from COVID-19. This receptor was identified in a human donor who had recovered from COVID-19. The CDR3 region is CASSLLGQTLMNTEAFF. CDR3 DNA: TGTGCCAGCAGCCTCCTTGGGCAGACACTAATGAACACTGAAGCTTTCTTT.